The clone carrying this T cell receptor (beta chain) is a singleton in its sample. These data originate in a study of blood T cell repertoires in COVID-19. Study information: From T cells, B-cell-depleted T cells, or PBMCs came the material, which was cDNA or gDNA.

Sequencing used immunoSEQ multiplex PCR; TCRdb keeps in-frame clones, though not all of them. Of 300,000 to 400,000 clones listed, 85% to 90% are singletons. Everyone who took part was about 18 to 90 years old, and they came from 20 to 25 US areas. The clonotype was recovered from a woman younger than 35 who had recovered from COVID-19. What was sequenced was PBMCs or T cells enriched from blood (not recorded which).

In DNA, the CDR3 is TGTGCTAGTGGTTTGGGATTTCCGGGACAGGGGACCTCGAACACCGGGGAGCTGTTTTTT. This codes for CASGLGFPGQGTSNTGELFF. V and J are TRBV12-5 and TRBJ2-2; 10 positions agree with TRBD1. With 1 base clipped from V and 0 bases from J, the junction kept 11 bases outside the gene matches. Germline assignment: CDR1 LGHNT and CDR2 FRNRAP. The CDR3 covers 20 residues. The complete variable domain, with remaining parts taken from reference TRBV12-5 and TRBJ2-2, reads DARVTQTPRHKVTEMGQEVTMRCQPILGHNTVFWYRQTMMQGLELLAYFRNRAPLDDSGMPKDRFSAEMPDATLATLKIQPSEPRDSAVYFCASGLGFPGQGTSNTGELFFGEGSRLTVL.